The clone carrying this TCR beta chain was seen many times. Its specificity is not known. The data were taken from a study of T-cell reconstitution after alpha-beta-depleted transplantation in children. TCRbeta library preparation incorporated unique molecular identifiers. TCRdb reprocessed the PCR reads via MiXCR and lists one record per CDR3 protein. The table lists approximately 240,000 distinct CDR3 sequences, roughly a tenth of them singletons. General study results and limits: Newly produced T cells mostly provided counts and TCRbeta diversity after one year, as hyperexpanded clones declined. Two months or so post-transplant, alpha-beta T cells reportedly derived from several hundred expanded graft clones.

This sequence was found in a child under two years old with acute myeloid leukemia, due to receive a stem cell transplant. The material sequenced was PBMCs, taken before TCRalphabeta/CD19-depleted stem cell transplant.

CDR3 nucleotides: TGTGCCAGCAGTCCTCGGGACAGGGGGCGAGAGACCCAGTACTTC. As protein: CASSPRDRGRETQYF. The genes are TRBV12-3 or TRBV12-4 and TRBJ2-5; 12 positions match TRBD1. The CDR3 consists of 15 residues. Trimming took 5 bases from V and 4 from J; bases not matched to a gene: 5.